This TCR beta chain was identified in a study of OX40 agonist ivuxolimab in advanced cancers. Background on the study: A mean age of roughly 60 years, range roughly 20 to 90, was recorded, and about 83% were male. Three patients showed partial responses: one hepatocellular carcinoma and two cutaneous melanoma cases.

In regard to this clone: The antigen is undetermined.

The repertoire was sequenced with immunoSEQ multiplex PCR; TCRdb's copy has only in-frame clones and lacks some. The sample has about 150,000 clones, around 93% seen once. The junction had 7 bases not matched to a gene; V was cut back by 3 bases and J by 7 bases. This CDR3 spans 14 amino acids. In germline, CDR1 is KGHSH, CDR2 LQKENI. Findings of the study overall: Average numbers of expanded clones were greater in CD8+ T cells than in CD4+. Clonal expansion was seen in CD4+ and CD8+ blood T cells by week 6 at 0.1 to 3.0 mg/kg.

The sample was CD4+ or CD8+ T cells sorted from blood, taken in a trial of the OX40 agonist ivuxolimab. The chain recombines TRBV18 with TRBJ2-7; 9 bases line up with TRBD1. This TCR was recovered from an adult with an advanced solid tumor such as melanoma, head and neck, liver or kidney cancer. As DNA, the CDR3 is TGTGCCAGCTCACCTACAGGGGGCGCGGCGGAGCAGTACTTC. Protein product: CASSPTGGAAEQYF.